These 13 T cell receptor beta chains were sequenced from one sample in a study of blood T cell repertoires in COVID-19. Clones were read by immunoSEQ multiplex PCR, and TCRdb kept only the in-frame ones, dropping some. The data contain about 180,000 clones, approximately 85% of them seen just once; the ten biggest clones take up more than 3%. Sequenced input: peripheral blood. Receptors were obtained from a man in his fifties or sixties with acute or convalescent COVID-19.

This chain connects TRBV24-1 to TRBJ2-3; TRBD2 aligns across 14 bases. V lost 2 bases, J lost 5 bases, and 5 bases stayed unmatched. Germline CDR1 reads KGHDR; CDR2 reads SFDVKD. CDR3 length: 17 amino acids. In DNA form, the CDR3 reads TGTGCCACCAGTGATTCGGGACTAGCGGGAGTGAGAGATACGCAGTATTTT. It yields the protein CATSDSGLAGVRDTQYF.

The V gene is TRBV7-6, the J gene TRBJ2-7; D is perhaps TRBD2 (6 bases). The V gene lost 5 bases and the J gene lost 5 bases, with 13 bases spanning the gap. Germline V gene data show CDR1 as SGHVS and CDR2 as FNYEAQ. CDR3 length equals 13 residues. The CDR3 DNA reads TGTGCCAGCAGCCTTGGGGGGACCCACGAGCAGTACTTC. It encodes CASSLGGTHEQYF. The full variable domain, with the rest looked up from reference TRBV7-6 and TRBJ2-7, is GAGVSQSPRYKVTKRGQDVALRCDPISGHVSLYWYRQALGQGPEFLTYFNYEAQQDKSGLPNDRFSAERPEGSISTLTIQRTEQRDSAMYRCASSLGGTHEQYFGPGTRLTVT.

The chain couples TRBV11-3 to TRBJ2-1; possible D gene TRBD1, 7 bases. V gave up 0 bases and J gave up 10 bases, with 22 bases separating them. The CDR3 loop spans 17 amino acids. CDR1 and CDR2 (germline): SGHNT, YENEEA. This CDR3 is CASSLEGRGRVAGEQFF. CDR3 DNA sequence: TGTGCCAGCAGCTTAGAAGGAAGGGGGCGAGTCGCGGGGGAGCAGTTCTTC.

The sample holds one count of this clone. The CDR3 spells CASSLGTANTGELFF. CDR3 sequence (DNA): TGTGCCAGCAGCTTGGGGACAGCGAACACCGGGGAGCTGTTTTTT. The V and J genes are TRBV5-4 and TRBJ2-2, with D perhaps matching TRBD1 (6 bases). Trimming shortened V by 0 bases and J by 0 bases, and 6 bases separated the two germline ends. Germline CDR1 reads SGHNT; CDR2 reads YYREEE (reference sequence). The CDR3 is 15 amino acids.

The chain joins TRBV5-1 to TRBJ2-3, with 7 bases identical to TRBD2. J gave up 2 bases and V 0 bases, and 0 bases lay outside the gene matches. The CDR3 covers 14 residues. Germline V gene data show CDR1 as SGHRS and CDR2 as YFSETQ. The CDR3 loop reads CASSLGLATDTQYF. DNA of the CDR3: TGCGCCAGCAGCTTGGGACTAGCCACAGATACGCAGTATTTT. Full variable domain (rest looked up from reference TRBV5-1 and TRBJ2-3): KAGVTQTPRYLIKTRGQQVTLSCSPISGHRSVSWYQQTPGQGLQFLFEYFSETQRNKGNFPGRFSGRQFSNSRSEMNVSTLELGDSALYLCASSLGLATDTQYFGPGTRLTVL.

The count of this clone is one. V is TRBV7-8 and J is TRBJ2-5; D might be TRBD1 (6 bases). Germline CDR1 is SGHVS and CDR2 is FQNEAQ. The CDR3 runs 15 residues. The V and J ends lost 2 bases and 5 bases respectively, with 15 bases between them. The CDR3 loop reads CASSLFPGVGETQYF. Written as DNA, the CDR3 is TGTGCCAGCAGCTTATTTCCAGGGGTCGGGGAGACCCAGTACTTC.

This rearrangement joins TRBV7-9 to TRBJ1-4; tentatively, D is TRBD1 (5 bases). Germline-derived CDR1 and CDR2 are SEHNR and FQNEAQ (reference sequence). Deletions cut 1 base from V and 6 bases from J, with 12 bases between. The CDR3 is 15 amino acids. The CDR3 nucleotides read TGTGCCAGCAGCTTAGGTAGCAGGGTGGATGAAAAACTGTTTTTT. This translates into CASSLGSRVDEKLFF.

V is TRBV19 and J is TRBJ2-7; D might be TRBD1 (5 bases). The CDR3 sequence is 11 residues long. The V end lost 9 bases, the J end lost 6 bases, and 12 bases lay between the germline ends. Germline CDR1 LNHDA, CDR2 SQIVND (reference sequence). The CDR3: CARTRAAEQYF. For the CDR3, the DNA is TGTGCCAGAACCAGGGCTGCCGAGCAGTACTTC.

The CDR3 protein is CASSMGLAGMNEQFF. In nucleotides, the CDR3 is TGTGCCAGTAGTATGGGGCTAGCGGGAATGAATGAGCAGTTCTTC. This rearrangement joins TRBV19 to TRBJ2-1; 9 bases are shared with TRBD2. Germline V CDR1 and CDR2: LNHDA, SQIVND (reference sequence). Losses at the gene ends were 3 bases for V and 7 bases for J; bases not matched to a gene: 7. The CDR3 covers 15 residues.

The chain joins TRBV6-4 to TRBJ1-1; TRBD1 matches 7 bases. The germline CDR1 and CDR2 sequences are MRHNA and SNTAGT. The CDR3 covers 13 residues. The V segment lost 6 bases and the J segment 4 bases; nucleotides outside the gene matches: 5. The chain's CDR3 is CASSQGVGTEAFF. In DNA, the CDR3 is TGTGCCAGCAGCCAGGGGGTGGGCACTGAAGCTTTCTTT.

CDR3 sequence: CASGAHNEQFF. The CDR3 nucleotides are TGTGCCAGCGGGGCACACAATGAGCAGTTCTTC. V is TRBV28 and J is TRBJ2-1; perhaps TRBD1 as D (5 bases). Germline V CDR1 and CDR2: MDHEN, SYDVKM. The V end was cut by 8 bases, the J end by 5 bases, with 7 bases between. The CDR3 is made up of 11 amino acids.

This clone showed up just once. The chain is built from TRBV19 and TRBJ2-5; 7 positions match TRBD2. V was pared by 1 base and J by 5 bases, with 16 bases of the junction left unmatched. Germline lookup yields CDR1 LNHDA and CDR2 SQIVND (reference sequence). The CDR3 covers 18 residues. The CDR3 coding sequence is TGTGCCAGTAGTATAGGAGTGATCACGGGAGGTTTTCAGGAGACCCAGTACTTC. It specifies CASSIGVITGGFQETQYF.

The rearrangement links TRBV6-5 to TRBJ2-7; 7 bases map to TRBD1. The ends lost 2 bases at V and 7 bases at J; junction bases unmatched: 2. Germline CDR1 MNHEY, CDR2 SVGAGI. This CDR3 has 12 residues. The CDR3 is CASSYRGHEQYF. CDR3 sequence (DNA): TGTGCCAGCAGTTACAGGGGGCATGAGCAGTACTTC.